These T cell receptor beta chains were read from a single sample in a study of blood T cell repertoires in COVID-19. Data came from immunoSEQ multiplex PCR; TCRdb stores just in-frame clones and leaves some out. The sample lists a few hundred thousand clones; approximately 86% were seen once. The sequencing sample was made of peripheral blood. The receptors originated from a woman in her twenties or thirties with COVID-19, enrolled during active disease. Each CDR3 is given with its conserved first and last residue. The D gene is left open where the match is weak. Part of the rows lack a size; the others show once, few, many or a class for expanded clones.

d_call	clone_size	j_call	v_call	cdr3_nt	cdr3_aa
NA	NA	TRBJ1-1	TRBV28	TGTGCCAGCAGCCCGCGGGGCGGCCGGGAAGAAGCTTTCTTT	CASSPRGGREEAFF
TRBD1	NA	TRBJ2-2	TRBV19	TGTGCCAGTAGTACCCTCGGGACAGGGGTCACCGGGGAGCTGTTTTTT	CASSTLGTGVTGELFF
TRBD2	NA	TRBJ2-3	TRBV30	TGTGCCTGGGGTCGGACTAGCGGGAGCCAAGATACGCAGTATTTT	CAWGRTSGSQDTQYF
TRBD1	many	TRBJ1-2	TRBV29-1	TGCAGCGTAACACAGGGGAACTATGGCTACACCTTC	CSVTQGNYGYTF
NA	once	TRBJ2-1	TRBV2	TGTGCCAGCACCGAGCTGAGCTCCTACAATGAGCAGTTCTTC	CASTELSSYNEQFF
TRBD2	NA	TRBJ2-3	TRBV6-5	TGTGCCAGCAGTTACATGGGGGGGGTATTAGATACGCAGTATTTT	CASSYMGGVLDTQYF
TRBD1	NA	TRBJ2-5	TRBV7-9	TGTGCCAGCAGCTTTCCGGGACAGGGTATAGAGACCCAGTACTTC	CASSFPGQGIETQYF
TRBD1	NA	TRBJ1-1	TRBV7-6	TGTGCCAGCAGCCCCCGGGACAGCAACACTGAAGCTTTCTTT	CASSPRDSNTEAFF
TRBD1	NA	TRBJ1-3	TRBV19	TGTGCCAGTAGTATAGACGGCAGGGGGTCCGGCACCATATATTTT	CASSIDGRGSGTIYF
NA	NA	TRBJ1-2	TRBV2	TGTGCCAGCAGAACTTTCTATGGCTACACCTTC	CASRTFYGYTF
TRBD1	NA	TRBJ2-3	TRBV5-6	TGTGCCAGCAGCTTTGGGACAGGGGCAACAGATACGCAGTATTTT	CASSFGTGATDTQYF
TRBD1	NA	TRBJ1-4	TRBV7-3	TGTGCCAGCAGCCCTACGGGACAGATTAATGAAAAACTGTTTTTT	CASSPTGQINEKLFF
NA	NA	TRBJ1-6	TRBV19	TGTGCCAGTAGTACAGGGGATAATTCACCCCTCCACTTT	CASSTGDNSPLHF
NA	NA	TRBJ1-2	TRBV2	TGTGCCAGCCTTACAGGGCCCTATGGCTACACCTTC	CASLTGPYGYTF
NA	NA	TRBJ1-2	TRBV4-3	TGCGCCAGCAGCCAAGCAGGCGGAGGAGCTAACTATGGCTACACCTTC	CASSQAGGGANYGYTF
TRBD1	NA	TRBJ1-2	TRBV7-2	TGTGCCAGCAGCTTGGACAGGGGGCGTCTCTGGAACTATGGCTACACCTTC	CASSLDRGRLWNYGYTF
NA	NA	TRBJ2-3	TRBV30	TGTGCCTGGAGAACACTACCCCTTACAGATACGCAGTATTTT	CAWRTLPLTDTQYF
TRBD1	NA	TRBJ1-4	TRBV13	TGTGCCAGCAGCTTGAGGGGGCGAGGTGAAAAACTGTTTTTT	CASSLRGRGEKLFF
NA	few	TRBJ1-1	TRBV5-1	TGCGCCAGCAGCTTGGATGAGGGAATGGAAGCTTTCTTT	CASSLDEGMEAFF
NA	NA	TRBJ1-4	TRBV7-9	TGTGCCAGCAGCTTGATACAGGGAGCAACTAATGAAAAACTGTTTTTT	CASSLIQGATNEKLFF
TRBD1	few	TRBJ2-6	TRBV5-4	TGTGCCAGCAGCTTGGGGTTAGGGGGCTTGGGGGCCAACGTCCTGACTTTC	CASSLGLGGLGANVLTF
NA	once	TRBJ2-1	TRBV19	TGTGCCAGTAGTATTCTCGAGGGAATGTGGACCAGCAATGAGCAGTTCTTC	CASSILEGMWTSNEQFF
NA	NA	TRBJ2-7	TRBV7-6	TGTGCCAGCAGCGCAGGGACTTCGAGGGAGCAGTACTTC	CASSAGTSREQYF
NA	NA	TRBJ2-3	TRBV7-9	TGTGCCAGCAGCAAAGGGATGAGGACAGATACGCAGTATTTT	CASSKGMRTDTQYF
TRBD1	few	TRBJ1-2	TRBV30	TGTGCCTGGAGTAACCCAATACAGGGGGTGGGCTACACCTTC	CAWSNPIQGVGYTF